The 29 T cell receptor beta chains below were found in one sample sequenced in a study of control samples from healthy donors and cancer patients. Profiled with immunoSEQ multiplex PCR; TCRdb holds only in-frame clones, not every one. The sample holds 150,000 or so clones, roughly 94% seen once. The sample comprised blood. Every receptor here comes from a man aged 40-50 years in good health.

V usage is TRBV14 and J usage is TRBJ2-7, with 7 bases that match TRBD1. J gave up 1 base and V 4 bases, and 7 bases lay outside the gene matches. This CDR3 is built from 15 residues. From germline, CDR1 is SGHDN and CDR2 FVKESK. CDR3 nucleotide sequence: TGTGCCAGCAGCCGCCGGGACAGATTATCCTACGAGCAGTACTTC. Amino acids: CASSRRDRLSYEQYF.

This chain uses TRBV9 with TRBJ2-2; 7 bases line up with TRBD1. Losses at the gene ends were 3 bases for V and 1 base for J; bases not matched to a gene: 6. The CDR3 runs to 16 residues. Looked up from germline, CDR1 is SGDLS and CDR2 is YYNGEE. CDR3 residues: CASSDLRTGNTGELFF. As DNA, the CDR3 is TGTGCCAGCAGCGACCTCCGGACAGGGAACACCGGGGAGCTGTTTTTT.

A single count supports this clone. This chain joins TRBV25-1 and TRBJ1-4, with 7 bases matching TRBD1. CDR1 MGHDK and CDR2 SYGVNS come from the germline V gene. The CDR3 has 13 residues. V was pared by 7 bases and J by 7 bases, with 6 bases of the junction left unmatched. The CDR3 here is CASKGGFGEKLFF. CDR3 coding DNA: TGTGCCAGCAAAGGGGGCTTCGGTGAAAAACTGTTTTTT.

J is TRBJ2-2 and V is TRBV11-2; TRBD2 is a possible D gene (5 bases). Between the trimmed V and J ends, which lost 7 bases and 7 bases, there was a span of 10 bases. Germline CDR1 and CDR2: SGHAT and FQNNGV. There are 12 residues in the CDR3. The CDR3 here is CASIHGDGELFF. The DNA of the CDR3 is TGTGCCAGCATCCACGGGGACGGGGAGCTGTTTTTT.

This chain uses TRBV4-1 with TRBJ1-4; no clear D. This CDR3 has 15 residues. Trimming pared 1 base from V and 4 bases from J, leaving 10 bases between. The germline CDR1 and CDR2 sequences are MGHRA and YSYEKL. CDR3 in amino acids: CASSQGQRSNEKLFF. CDR3 DNA: TGCGCCAGCAGCCAAGGTCAAAGGAGTAATGAAAAACTGTTTTTT.

This clone was seen a single time. V is TRBV29-1 and J is TRBJ1-2; D not resolved. Per germline, CDR1 SQVTM and CDR2 ANQGSEA. CDR3 length: 11 amino acids. With 2 bases removed from V and 8 bases from J, the gap between germline ends came to 9 bases. The CDR3 region is CSVEYGGGYTF. The CDR3 DNA is TGCAGCGTTGAATATGGTGGGGGCTACACCTTC.

V gene TRBV5-6 combines with J gene TRBJ2-5; D unclear. From germline, CDR1 is SGHDT and CDR2 YYEEEE. The CDR3 is 13 residues long. The germline V and J ends were trimmed by 4 bases and 3 bases, with 10 bases remaining between them. The CDR3 reads CASSPGVKETQYF. The CDR3 coding sequence is TGTGCCAGCAGCCCAGGAGTGAAAGAGACCCAGTACTTC. Full variable domain (remainder filled in from reference TRBV5-6 and TRBJ2-5): DAGVTQSPTHLIKTRGQQVTLRCSPKSGHDTVSWYQQALGQGPQFIFQYYEEEERQRGNFPDRFSGHQFPNYSSELNVNALLLGDSALYLCASSPGVKETQYFGPGTRLLVL.

This chain links TRBV28 with TRBJ2-3; D is ambiguous. V gave up 5 bases and J gave up 2 bases, with 8 bases separating them. CDR3 length: 13 residues. Germline V CDR1 and CDR2: MDHEN, SYDVKM. The CDR3 DNA follows: TGTGCCAGCAGTCTCCTTCCCACAGATACGCAGTATTTT. Its protein product is CASSLLPTDTQYF.

This chain connects TRBV28 to TRBJ1-4; no definite D call. Germline values: CDR1 MDHEN, CDR2 SYDVKM. The CDR3 length is 17 residues. Deletions cut 3 bases from V and 6 bases from J, with 20 bases between. CDR3 amino acids: CASSFDRRGVGDEKLFF. CDR3 nucleotide sequence: TGTGCCAGCAGTTTCGACCGCCGGGGAGTCGGTGATGAAAAACTGTTTTTT.

Only a few counts were recorded for this clone. The V call is TRBV6-2 or TRBV6-3, the J call TRBJ2-7, with D tentatively TRBD1 or TRBD2 (5 bases each). Trimming took 5 bases from V and 5 from J, leaving 22 bases between them. Per the germline V gene, CDR1 is MNHEY and CDR2 is SVGEGT. This CDR3 comprises 16 residues. Here the CDR3 DNA reads TGTGCCAGCAGTCCGACCCCGGGACCAGGATACCACGAGCAGTACTTC. Translated, it gives CASSPTPGPGYHEQYF.

V usage is TRBV10-1 and J usage is TRBJ1-2; D is unclear. The CDR3 loop spans 14 amino acids. Germline CDR1 is WNHNN and CDR2 is SYGVQD (reference sequence). Trimming removed 0 bases from V and 7 bases from J, with 12 bases in between. CDR3 amino acids: CASSESGSRGGYTF. CDR3 coding DNA: TGCGCCAGCAGTGAGTCGGGTTCGCGAGGTGGCTACACCTTC.

This sequence joins TRBV4-3 and TRBJ1-4; D possibly corresponds to TRBD1 (5 bases). Germline assignment: CDR1 LGHNA and CDR2 YSLEER. This CDR3 has 18 residues. Trimming cost V 0 bases and J 3 bases, with 17 bases left between them. CDR3 sequence reads: CASSQESGPAAPNEKLFF. The CDR3 DNA reads TGCGCCAGCAGCCAAGAGTCAGGGCCCGCCGCGCCTAATGAAAAACTGTTTTTT.

The chain recombines TRBV27 with TRBJ1-6; the D gene is possibly TRBD1 (5 bases). The ends were cut back, 7 bases at V and 1 base at J, with 11 bases in the middle. Germline V gives CDR1 MNHEY, CDR2 SMNVEV (reference sequence). This CDR3 comprises 15 residues. As DNA, the CDR3 is TGTGCCAGCACCCCAGACAGTTCCTATAATTCACCCCTCCACTTT. Translating it yields CASTPDSSYNSPLHF.

The CDR3 spells CASSLAASTDTQYF. The CDR3 DNA follows: TGTGCCAGCAGCCTGGCGGCTAGCACAGATACGCAGTATTTT. The chain joins TRBV28 to TRBJ2-3; D is unclear. The CDR3 is made up of 14 amino acids. V lost 6 bases and J 0 bases, leaving 10 bases between the germline ends. Germline lookup yields CDR1 MDHEN and CDR2 SYDVKM.

The chain couples TRBV27 to TRBJ2-3, with unresolved D. The CDR3 spans 13 residues. CDR1 and CDR2 (germline): MNHEY, SMNVEV (reference sequence). Between the trimmed V and J ends, which lost 5 bases and 1 base, there was a span of 7 bases. The CDR3 is CASSPVGTDTQYF. The CDR3 DNA reads as TGTGCCAGCAGTCCCGTGGGCACAGATACGCAGTATTTT.

This chain joins TRBV3-1 (or the pseudogene TRBV3-2) and TRBJ1-1; no clear D gene. CDR1 and CDR2 from the germline V gene are LGHDT and YNNKEL (reference sequence). The V gene lost 4 bases and the J gene lost 1 base, with 10 bases spanning the gap. The CDR3 extends over 14 amino acids. DNA of the CDR3: TGTGCCAGCAGCCTCTCGACCCCGAACACTGAAGCTTTCTTT. Residues: CASSLSTPNTEAFF.

The chain employs TRBV6-5 and TRBJ2-7; 9 nucleotides align to TRBD1. This CDR3 contains 15 residues. The germline CDR1 and CDR2 sequences are MNHEY and SVGAGI. Germline trimming cut 6 bases from V and 2 bases from J; bases unmatched to any gene: 8. The CDR3 DNA sequence: TGTGCCAGCAGACTACAGGGGGCAACAGCCTACGAGCAGTACTTC. Translated, it gives CASRLQGATAYEQYF.

The gene calls are TRBV18 and TRBJ2-3; D possibly corresponds to TRBD1 (6 bases). Trimming took off 6 bases at V and 0 bases at J, with 10 bases between the two ends. The CDR3 is made up of 14 amino acids. Germline lookup yields CDR1 KGHSH and CDR2 LQKENI. The CDR3 DNA is TGTGCCAGCTCGGATGACAGGAGCACAGATACGCAGTATTTT. It yields the protein CASSDDRSTDTQYF.

In the case of this clone: One end of the junction does not line up with germline, which may come from a read error. The V gene is TRBV7-7, the J gene TRBJ1-4, with 10 bases lining up with TRBD1. This CDR3 has 17 residues. Germline V gene lookup returns CDR1 SSHAT and CDR2 FNYEAQ (reference sequence). The CDR3 spells CASSLAFLGTGDEKLFF. DNA of the CDR3: TGTGCTAGCAGCTTAGCGTTTTTAGGGACAGGGGATGAAAAACTGTTTTTT.

The chain recombines TRBV28 with TRBJ2-7; TRBD2 matches 12 bases. J was trimmed by 1 base and V by 6 bases; bases with no gene match: 7. CDR1 MDHEN and CDR2 SYDVKM come from the germline V gene. This CDR3 is built from 16 residues. Here the CDR3 reads CASSHRTSGRSYEQYF. In DNA form, the CDR3 reads TGTGCCAGCAGCCACAGAACTAGCGGGAGGTCCTACGAGCAGTACTTC.

The V gene is TRBV12-1, the J gene TRBJ2-2; TRBD2, the table's D call, was not compared with the DNA. TRBV12-1 is designated a pseudogene. The length of the CDR3 is 17 residues. CDR3: CASSFGGGHANTGELFF. The CDR3 nucleotides are TGTGCCAGCAGCTTTGGAGGCGGTCACGCGAACACCGGGGAGCTGTTTTTT.

V is TRBV24-1 and J is TRBJ2-7, with TRBD1 matching 11 bases. V lost 2 bases and J lost 0; bases outside the gene matches: 5. The V gene's germline CDR1 is KGHDR and CDR2 SFDVKD. The CDR3 runs 17 residues. For the CDR3, the DNA is TGTGCCACCAGTGATTCTGGGGACAGGGGGAGCTCCTACGAGCAGTACTTC. It is translated as CATSDSGDRGSSYEQYF.

V and J are TRBV3-1 (or the pseudogene TRBV3-2) and TRBJ1-2, with 8 bases that match TRBD1. This CDR3 has 14 residues. With V trimmed by 3 bases and J by 5 bases, 5 bases remained unmatched. The germline gives CDR1 LGHDT, CDR2 YNNKEL (reference sequence). The CDR3 here is CASSQPTGGYGYTF. In nucleotides, the CDR3 is TGTGCCAGCAGCCAGCCCACAGGGGGTTATGGCTACACCTTC.

This chain links TRBV2 with TRBJ2-2; D ambiguous. V gave up 7 bases and J gave up 0 bases, with 9 bases separating them. The CDR3 runs to 14 residues. Germline V lookup: CDR1 SNHLY, CDR2 FYNNEI. CDR3 DNA: TGTGCCAGCATTGGGGTATCGAACACCGGGGAGCTGTTTTTT. It is translated as CASIGVSNTGELFF. Full variable domain (remainder filled in from reference TRBV2 and TRBJ2-2): EPEVTQTPSHQVTQMGQEVILRCVPISNHLYFYWYRQILGQKVEFLVSFYNNEISEKSEIFDDQFSVERPDGSNFTLKIRSTKLEDSAMYFCASIGVSNTGELFFGEGSRLTVL.

The V and J genes are TRBV7-8 and TRBJ2-1; tentative D call: TRBD2 (6 bases). This CDR3 comprises 17 residues. Trimming left V 5 bases short and J 3 bases short, with 20 bases between. In germline, CDR1 is SGHVS, CDR2 FQNEAQ. The CDR3 DNA sequence: TGTGCCAGCAGCGCCCGGATAGGAGGAGGGCTCTACAATGAGCAGTTCTTC. Translated: CASSARIGGGLYNEQFF.

The rearrangement uses TRBV15 and TRBJ1-3; the D is unclear. The CDR3 is made up of 14 amino acids. Per the germline V gene, CDR1 is LNHNV and CDR2 is YYDKDF (reference sequence). The V gene lost 8 bases and the J gene lost 2 bases, with 13 bases spanning the gap. This chain's CDR3 is CATGRGEAGNTIYF. The CDR3 bases are TGTGCCACCGGTAGAGGAGAGGCTGGAAACACCATATATTTT.

CDR3 loop: CAWSVVAGGGGTDTQYF. CDR3 nucleotide sequence: TGTGCCTGGAGTGTGGTAGCGGGAGGGGGGGGCACAGATACGCAGTATTTT. The V and J genes are TRBV30 and TRBJ2-3; 11 bases line up with TRBD2. Germline lookup yields CDR1 GTSNPN and CDR2 SVGIG (reference sequence). V was pared by 0 bases and J by 1 base, with 6 bases of the junction left unmatched. The CDR3 covers 17 residues.

The chain has TRBV2 and TRBJ2-7; D remains unclear. V was trimmed by 6 bases and J by 1 base, leaving 16 bases between them. Germline CDR1 SNHLY, CDR2 FYNNEI. This CDR3 is built from 15 residues. The CDR3 nucleotides are TGTGCCAGCAGCGCCCGAGGAGCCCGATCCTACGAGCAGTACTTC. As protein: CASSARGARSYEQYF.

This clone was detected once. CDR3 DNA: TGTGCCAGCAGTCCCTCCGGCGGCCAACAAGAGACCCAGTACTTC. Its protein is CASSPSGGQQETQYF. The gene calls are TRBV7-8 and TRBJ2-5, with unresolved D. Trimming left V 6 bases short and J 2 bases short, with 16 bases between. The length of the CDR3 is 15 residues. CDR1 SGHVS and CDR2 FQNEAQ come from the germline V gene.